This passage covers 26 T cell receptor beta chains from one sample sequenced in a study of blood T cell repertoires in COVID-19. Assay used: immunoSEQ multiplex PCR; TCRdb lists only in-frame clones, some missing. The repertoire holds about 250,000 clones, with roughly nine tenths as singletons. Input material: PBMCs or T cells enriched from blood (not recorded which). Receptors originate from a woman in her 30s with acute COVID-19.

This rearrangement joins TRBV5-1 to TRBJ2-1; D might be TRBD2 (5 bases). Deletions cut 4 bases from V and 7 bases from J, with 21 bases between. CDR3 length: 16 amino acids. CDR1 and CDR2 from the germline V gene are SGHRS and YFSETQ. CDR3 DNA: TGCGCCAGCAGCGAAGTTGAGGGAGACCCACTAAATGAGCAGTTCTTC. Amino acids: CASSEVEGDPLNEQFF.

This clone appeared once. The chain recombines TRBV6-5 with TRBJ1-2, with 10 bases identical to TRBD1. The CDR3 covers 13 residues. After removal of 7 bases from V and 2 bases from J, the junction contained 1 base not matched to a gene. Per germline, CDR1 MNHEY and CDR2 SVGAGI. The CDR3 sequence is CASKTGGNYGYTF. The CDR3 DNA follows: TGTGCCAGCAAGACAGGGGGCAACTATGGCTACACCTTC.

The chain has TRBV5-6 and TRBJ2-2; 9 bases are shared with TRBD2. This CDR3 region has 16 residues. V trimming: 0 bases; J trimming: 6 bases; junction bases outside the gene matches: 6. Germline assignment: CDR1 SGHDT and CDR2 YYEEEE. CDR3 amino acids: CASSLGLAGFAGELFF. The DNA for the CDR3 is TGTGCCAGCAGCTTGGGCCTAGCGGGGTTCGCCGGGGAGCTGTTTTTT. The whole variable domain, remainder taken from reference TRBV5-6 and TRBJ2-2, is DAGVTQSPTHLIKTRGQQVTLRCSPKSGHDTVSWYQQALGQGPQFIFQYYEEEERQRGNFPDRFSGHQFPNYSSELNVNALLLGDSALYLCASSLGLAGFAGELFFGEGSRLTVL.

This clone appeared once. The V call is TRBV7-2, the J call TRBJ2-1; D remains unclear. The CDR3 is 15 amino acids. Trimming shortened V by 5 bases and J by 0 bases, and 11 bases separated the two germline ends. Germline values: CDR1 SGHTA, CDR2 FQGNSA. CDR3 region: CASSPPLLSYNEQFF. Here the CDR3 DNA reads TGTGCCAGCAGCCCCCCCCTCCTCTCCTACAATGAGCAGTTCTTC. The full variable domain, its missing parts supplied by reference TRBV7-2 and TRBJ2-1, is GAGVSQSPSNKVTEKGKDVELRCDPISGHTALYWYRQSLGQGLEFLIYFQGNSAPDKSGLPSDRFSAERTGGSVSTLTIQRTQQEDSAVYLCASSPPLLSYNEQFFGPGTRLTVL.

This clone was seen a single time. V and J are TRBV6-2 or TRBV6-3 and TRBJ1-1; D is unclear. Germline values: CDR1 MNHEY, CDR2 SVGEGT. Trimming pared 4 bases from V and 3 bases from J, leaving 24 bases between. This CDR3 comprises 18 residues. CDR3 sequence: CASSFDETSPGIDTEAFF. Here the CDR3 DNA reads TGTGCCAGCAGTTTCGATGAGACAAGCCCAGGCATTGACACTGAAGCTTTCTTT.

The V and J genes are TRBV25-1 and TRBJ1-1, with D perhaps matching TRBD1 (6 bases). Germline assignment: CDR1 MGHDK and CDR2 SYGVNS. The CDR3 extends over 15 amino acids. Trimming stripped 2 bases from V and 4 bases from J, with 14 bases between. The CDR3 is CASSEQGTGPTEAFF. DNA for the CDR3: TGTGCCAGCAGTGAACAGGGGACGGGTCCCACTGAAGCTTTCTTT.

The rearrangement joins TRBV7-9 to TRBJ1-2, with D possibly TRBD1 on 6 matching bases. V was shortened by 4 bases and J by 2 bases, with 8 bases between the two germline ends. The CDR3 contains 13 residues. The germline V gene encodes CDR1 SEHNR and CDR2 FQNEAQ (reference sequence). The DNA of the CDR3 is TGTGCCAGCAGCTCCGGGACAAACTATGGCTACACCTTC. This sequence encodes CASSSGTNYGYTF.

J is TRBJ2-6 and V is TRBV5-5; D gene uncertain. This CDR3 contains 17 residues. Per germline, CDR1 SGHKS and CDR2 YYEKEE (reference sequence). V dropped 1 base and J dropped 1 base, with 12 bases sitting between them. This chain's CDR3 is CASSLNTAVSGANVLTF. CDR3 DNA sequence: TGTGCCAGCAGCTTGAACACAGCCGTATCTGGGGCCAACGTCCTGACTTTC.

This chain connects TRBV3-1 (or the pseudogene TRBV3-2) to TRBJ1-1; no firm D call. V was pared by 0 bases and J by 4 bases, with 9 bases between. Germline-derived CDR1 and CDR2 are LGHDT and YNNKEL (reference sequence). This CDR3 region has 14 residues. The CDR3 bases are TGTGCCAGCAGCCAAGAACTCATCATCACTGAAGCTTTCTTT. This gives the protein CASSQELIITEAFF.

This chain links TRBV7-9 with TRBJ1-3; a weak D match, TRBD1 (6 bases). CDR3 length equals 18 residues. Per germline, CDR1 SEHNR and CDR2 FQNEAQ (reference sequence). With 0 bases removed from V and 0 bases from J, the gap between germline ends came to 15 bases. For the CDR3, the DNA is TGTGCCAGCAGCTTAGCGAGGGGGAGCTCCCACTCTGGAAACACCATATATTTT. As protein: CASSLARGSSHSGNTIYF.

This chain joins TRBV7-2 and TRBJ2-1; D might be TRBD1 (6 bases). Per germline, CDR1 SGHTA and CDR2 FQGNSA. V was pared by 4 bases and J by 1 base, with 11 bases between. CDR3 size: 15 residues. CDR3 in DNA: TGTGCCAGCAGCTCCACAGGGACGTCCTACAATGAGCAGTTCTTC. It specifies CASSSTGTSYNEQFF.

The chain has TRBV5-1 and TRBJ2-3, with 8 nucleotides matching TRBD2. This CDR3 region has 14 residues. CDR1 SGHRS and CDR2 YFSETQ come from the germline V gene. V trimming: 2 bases; J trimming: 5 bases; junction bases outside the gene matches: 4. CDR3 nucleotide sequence: TGCGCCAGCAGCTTCGGGAGGGAAGGAGATACGCAGTATTTT. Translating it yields CASSFGREGDTQYF.

The CDR3 bases are TGTGCCAGCAGTTTGGCAGATTCACCCCTCCACTTT. Encoded protein: CASSLADSPLHF. The V call is TRBV28, the J call TRBJ1-6; D uncertain. CDR1 is MDHEN, CDR2 SYDVKM, per germline. This CDR3 is 12 amino acids long. V lost 3 bases to trimming and J lost 8 bases, with 5 bases between them.

The chain recombines TRBV5-1 with TRBJ1-1; 11 positions match TRBD1. Germline CDR1 is SGHRS and CDR2 is YFSETQ. The CDR3 consists of 17 residues. Unmatched junction bases numbered 10, after V lost 0 bases and J lost 6 bases. The CDR3 region has the DNA TGCGCCAGCAGCTTGGCAGGACAGGGGGCGGGTGTCGCTGAAGCTTTCTTT. Translating gives CASSLAGQGAGVAEAFF.

The chain links TRBV5-1 to TRBJ1-2, with 9 bases identical to TRBD1. This CDR3 comprises 15 residues. Germline values: CDR1 SGHRS, CDR2 YFSETQ. The junction had 12 bases not matched to a gene; V was cut back by 4 bases and J by 8 bases. CDR3 protein: CASSVDPGQGGGYTF. Written as DNA, the CDR3 is TGCGCCAGCAGCGTGGACCCGGGACAGGGTGGCGGCTACACCTTC.

V is TRBV30 and J is TRBJ2-7, with TRBD2 matching 8 bases. The CDR3 is 11 residues long. Looked up from germline, CDR1 is GTSNPN and CDR2 is SVGIG (reference sequence). V lost 2 bases, J lost 6 bases, and 0 bases stayed unmatched. The CDR3 DNA follows: TGTGCCTGGAGTAGCGGGGGCGAGCAGTACTTC. Protein: CAWSSGGEQYF.

This clone was recorded only once. This chain joins TRBV13 and TRBJ2-7; 9 nucleotides line up with TRBD1. The CDR3 is 14 residues long. The V segment lost 4 bases and the J segment 5 bases; nucleotides outside the gene matches: 6. CDR1 is PRHDT, CDR2 FYEKMQ, per germline (reference sequence). The CDR3 DNA is TGTGCCAGCAGCTCCGGACAGGGGATTAACGAGCAGTACTTC. Its translation is CASSSGQGINEQYF.

The chain has TRBV18 and TRBJ1-1, with D perhaps matching TRBD1 (6 bases). The germline V gene has CDR1 KGHSH and CDR2 LQKENI. Deletions cut 4 bases from V and 7 bases from J, with 10 bases between. The CDR3 length is 12 residues. The CDR3 DNA follows: TGTGCCAGCTCACGGGAGGGGGGTGAAGCTTTCTTT. Protein product: CASSREGGEAFF.

This chain uses TRBV6-2 or TRBV6-3 with TRBJ2-2, with 8 bases that match TRBD1. The CDR3 spans 14 residues. Germline-derived CDR1 and CDR2 are MNHEY and SVGEGT. Trimming at V came to 5 bases and at J to 4 bases, leaving 3 bases not matched to a gene. CDR3 in DNA: TGTGCCAGCAGTAAAACAGGGGGCACCGGGGAGCTGTTTTTT. The encoded protein is CASSKTGGTGELFF.

This clone occurred once. The gene calls are TRBV7-9 and TRBJ1-4; TRBD1 matches 9 bases. J gave up 0 bases and V 8 bases, and 4 bases lay outside the gene matches. Germline V gene lookup returns CDR1 SEHNR and CDR2 FQNEAQ (reference sequence). This CDR3 comprises 15 residues. The CDR3 DNA sequence: TGTGCCAGCGGGACAGGGTGGCCAACTAATGAAAAACTGTTTTTT. Its protein is CASGTGWPTNEKLFF.

The chain has TRBV11-2 and TRBJ2-4; 8 nucleotides match TRBD1. CDR1 is SGHAT, CDR2 FQNNGV, per germline. The CDR3 runs 16 residues. The junction had 6 bases not matched to a gene; V was cut back by 3 bases and J by 2 bases. The CDR3 DNA follows: TGTGCCAGCAGCTTCCCTAGGACAGGGTCCAAAAACATTCAGTACTTC. Protein sequence: CASSFPRTGSKNIQYF.

The chain is built from TRBV5-4 and TRBJ2-2; TRBD2 might be the D (5 bases). The CDR3 is 16 amino acids. Trimming stripped 0 bases from V and 4 bases from J, with 13 bases between. Germline V CDR1 and CDR2: SGHNT, YYREEE (reference sequence). The CDR3 nucleotides read TGTGCCAGCAGCTTGGCCGGCGGGCAAGGCACCGGGGAGCTGTTTTTT. It codes for CASSLAGGQGTGELFF.

The V call is TRBV7-2, the J call TRBJ1-3; no firm D call. The germline V gene encodes CDR1 SGHTA and CDR2 FQGNSA. This CDR3 is built from 12 residues. V lost 6 bases to trimming and J lost 7 bases, with 10 bases between them. CDR3 loop: CASRRESNTIYF. The CDR3 DNA sequence: TGTGCCAGCAGGAGGGAGAGCAACACCATATATTTT.

V usage is TRBV4-3 and J usage is TRBJ1-1; D is unresolved. There are 15 residues in the CDR3. The V end lost 0 bases, the J end lost 3 bases, and 11 bases lay between the germline ends. From germline, CDR1 is LGHNA and CDR2 YSLEER. The chain's CDR3 is CASSQDRTYYTEAFF. CDR3 bases: TGCGCCAGCAGCCAAGATCGAACTTACTACACTGAAGCTTTCTTT.

The chain combines TRBV7-9 with TRBJ1-2; a weak D match, TRBD1 (6 bases). The CDR3 extends over 18 amino acids. Germline CDR1 and CDR2: SEHNR and FQNEAQ (reference sequence). The V and J ends lost 0 bases and 6 bases respectively, with 23 bases between them. CDR3 protein: CASSLAGAGALFDDGYTF. The CDR3 region has the DNA TGTGCCAGCAGCTTAGCGGGAGCGGGGGCCCTGTTTGACGATGGCTACACCTTC.

This CDR3 is CASTRLKRGTEAFF. The DNA of the CDR3 is TGTGCCAGCACCCGCCTCAAGAGGGGGACTGAAGCTTTCTTT. The rearrangement links TRBV7-6 to TRBJ1-1; D possibly corresponds to TRBD1 (6 bases). CDR3 length: 14 residues. The V gene lost 7 bases and the J gene lost 5 bases, with 17 bases spanning the gap. Germline V CDR1 and CDR2: SGHVS, FNYEAQ.